Each of the 27 T cell receptor beta chains below was sequenced from the same sample in a study of CD8+ T cells in alopecia areata. Indicated treatment: oral pan-JAK inhibitor, 5-10 mg twice daily. Following extraction, RNA underwent reverse transcription to cDNA, which served as the sequencing template. Clones were read by immunoSEQ multiplex PCR, and TCRdb kept only the in-frame ones, dropping some. Among around 300,000 clones, 50% to 75% were seen once, and the ten largest hold around 0.84%. The input for sequencing was CD4+ T cells sorted from blood, taken at approximately week 52, from a patient treated with tofacitinib. The receptor source for this set is a human donor with alopecia areata.

The chain joins TRBV9 to TRBJ1-3; 7 bases agree with TRBD1. J lost 0 bases, V lost 4 bases, and 13 bases had no gene match. Germline V lookup: CDR1 SGDLS, CDR2 YYNGEE. The CDR3 has 18 residues. CDR3 nucleotides: TGTGCCAGCAGCTCCAGACAGGGTGCTCGGTACTCTGGAAACACCATATATTTT. Translating gives CASSSRQGARYSGNTIYF.

This chain uses TRBV19 with TRBJ1-6; 9 positions agree with TRBD1. This CDR3 is built from 15 residues. Germline CDR1 reads LNHDA; CDR2 reads SQIVND (reference sequence). Trimming took 3 bases from V and 8 from J; bases not matched to a gene: 5. CDR3 residues: CASSITGQGDSPLHF. The CDR3 nucleotides are TGTGCCAGTAGTATTACGGGACAGGGCGATTCACCCCTCCACTTT.

As regards this clone: The same CDR3 can be traced to other DNA sequences in this sample. The gene calls are TRBV7-2 and TRBJ2-3; D gene uncertain. The CDR3 runs 11 residues. CDR1 is SGHTA and CDR2 is FQGNSA in the germline V gene. The V end was cut by 5 bases, the J end by 6 bases, with 6 bases between. CDR3: CASSPRDTQYF. CDR3 bases: TGTGCCAGCAGCCCACGGGATACGCAGTATTTT.

This rearrangement joins TRBV7-9 to TRBJ2-5; 8 positions agree with TRBD2. V gave up 5 bases and J gave up 10 bases; unmatched junction bases: 12. Per the germline V gene, CDR1 is SEHNR and CDR2 is FQNEAQ (reference sequence). This CDR3 has 14 amino acids. This CDR3 reads CASSPPGLGRDQYF. The DNA of the CDR3 is TGTGCCAGCAGCCCTCCGGGACTAGGGAGGGACCAGTACTTC.

To note about this clone: This may come from a read error, since a much larger clone is one base off. The V call is TRBV11-2, the J call TRBJ1-5; no firm D call. The V end lost 0 bases, the J end lost 1 base, and 1 base lay between the germline ends. Germline V CDR1 and CDR2: SGHAT, FQNNGV. CDR3 length equals 13 residues. Here the CDR3 reads CASSLDSNQPQHF. The CDR3 coding sequence is TGTGCCAGCAGCTTAGACAGCAATCAGCCCCAGCATTTT. Full variable domain (missing parts from reference TRBV11-2 and TRBJ1-5): EAGVAQSPRYKIIEKRQSVAFWCNPISGHATLYWYQQILGQGPKLLIQFQNNGVVDDSQLPKDRFSAERLKGVDSTLKIQPAKLEDSAVYLCASSLDSNQPQHFGDGTRLSIL.

The V and J genes are TRBV4-1 and TRBJ1-5; D remains unclear. V lost 1 base, J lost 3 bases, and 4 bases lay in between. CDR3 length: 13 residues. Germline CDR1 reads MGHRA; CDR2 reads YSYEKL. CDR3 sequence (DNA): TGCGCCAGCAGCCAAGGAGCCAATCAGCCCCAGCATTTT. Amino acids: CASSQGANQPQHF.

The rearrangement uses TRBV7-2 and TRBJ2-7; a weak D match, TRBD1 (5 bases). The CDR3 sequence is 13 residues long. CDR1 SGHTA and CDR2 FQGNSA come from the germline V gene. The V end was cut by 1 base, the J end by 3 bases, with 7 bases between. The CDR3 DNA is TGTGCCAGCAGCTTAGACAGGAGCTACGAGCAGTACTTC. Amino acid sequence: CASSLDRSYEQYF.

V and J are TRBV2 and TRBJ1-2; D unresolved. The CDR3 has 13 residues. The germline CDR1 and CDR2 sequences are SNHLY and FYNNEI. V was pared by 6 bases and J by 2 bases, with 10 bases between. The CDR3 is CASSLHLNYGYTF. The CDR3 nucleotides read TGTGCCAGCAGCTTACATCTGAACTATGGCTACACCTTC. Full variable domain (remainder filled in from reference TRBV2 and TRBJ1-2): EPEVTQTPSHQVTQMGQEVILRCVPISNHLYFYWYRQILGQKVEFLVSFYNNEISEKSEIFDDQFSVERPDGSNFTLKIRSTKLEDSAMYFCASSLHLNYGYTFGSGTRLTVV.

The chain is built from TRBV5-4 and TRBJ1-2; the D gene is possibly TRBD1 (5 bases). CDR3 length: 15 residues. The V gene lost 4 bases and the J gene lost 2 bases, with 15 bases spanning the gap. Germline V gene sequence: CDR1 SGHNT, CDR2 YYREEE (reference sequence). The DNA for the CDR3 is TGTGCCAGCAGCACAGGTAGCAGACACAACTATGGCTACACCTTC. This codes for CASSTGSRHNYGYTF.

This clone was observed a single time. J is TRBJ2-1 and V is TRBV30; 9 positions agree with TRBD2. Trimming at V came to 4 bases and at J to 10 bases, leaving 14 bases not matched to a gene. Germline CDR1 is GTSNPN and CDR2 is SVGIG (reference sequence). CDR3 length equals 15 residues. This chain's CDR3 is CAWNQMRRGGWEQFF. The CDR3 DNA sequence: TGTGCCTGGAATCAGATGAGGCGGGGGGGCTGGGAGCAGTTCTTC. The whole variable domain, filled in from reference TRBV30 and TRBJ2-1, reads SQTIHQWPATLVQPVGSPLSLECTVEGTSNPNLYWYRQAAGRGLQLLFYSVGIGQISSEVPQNLSASRPQDRQFILSSKKLLLSDSGFYLCAWNQMRRGGWEQFFGPGTRLTVL.

The count of this clone is one. The CDR3 DNA reads as TGTGCCAGCAGTCCTCGGGGCTTCTACGAGCAGTACTTC. It yields the protein CASSPRGFYEQYF. The V gene is TRBV13, the J gene TRBJ2-7; D is perhaps TRBD1 or TRBD2 (5 bases each). CDR3 length: 13 residues. V gave up 6 bases and J gave up 3 bases, with 12 bases separating them. Germline-derived CDR1 and CDR2 are PRHDT and FYEKMQ (reference sequence).

The chain employs TRBV6-4 and TRBJ2-3; D is possibly TRBD2 (6 bases). Per germline, CDR1 MRHNA and CDR2 SNTAGT. V lost 2 bases, J lost 2 bases, and 11 bases lay in between. The length of the CDR3 is 15 residues. Written as DNA, the CDR3 is TGTGCCAGCAGTGACGGAGGGGAGCTCACAGATACGCAGTATTTT. Translating it yields CASSDGGELTDTQYF.

This rearrangement joins TRBV5-4 to TRBJ2-3; no definite D call. Per the germline V gene, CDR1 is SGHNT and CDR2 is YYREEE (reference sequence). V was pared by 0 bases and J by 1 base, with 9 bases between. The CDR3 is 15 residues long. The CDR3 spells CASSLGTRGTDTQYF. The CDR3 DNA reads as TGTGCCAGCAGCTTGGGCACCCGTGGCACAGATACGCAGTATTTT.

This rearrangement joins TRBV29-1 to TRBJ1-2; 7 positions agree with TRBD1. V trimming: 7 bases; J trimming: 4 bases; junction bases outside the gene matches: 9. The CDR3 extends over 13 amino acids. The germline V gene encodes CDR1 SQVTM and CDR2 ANQGSEA. CDR3 sequence (DNA): TGCAGCGGTGCAGGGGGTTTAAGCTATGGCTACACCTTC. Its translation: CSGAGGLSYGYTF.

V is TRBV5-6 and J is TRBJ2-3; D remains ambiguous. V dropped 3 bases and J dropped 1 base, with 6 bases sitting between them. CDR1 and CDR2 from the germline V gene are SGHDT and YYEEEE. The CDR3 totals 13 residues. The CDR3 is CASSSRGTDTQYF. Here the CDR3 DNA reads TGTGCCAGCAGCTCACGGGGCACAGATACGCAGTATTTT. Supplemented by reference TRBV5-6 and TRBJ2-3, the full variable domain reads DAGVTQSPTHLIKTRGQQVTLRCSPKSGHDTVSWYQQALGQGPQFIFQYYEEEERQRGNFPDRFSGHQFPNYSSELNVNALLLGDSALYLCASSSRGTDTQYFGPGTRLTVL.

The genes are TRBV7-8 and TRBJ1-2, with D tentatively TRBD1 (5 bases). V was trimmed by 3 bases and J by 5 bases, leaving 16 bases between them. The germline gives CDR1 SGHVS, CDR2 FQNEAQ. The CDR3 totals 15 residues. The chain's CDR3 is CASSFGGSMLYGYTF. In nucleotides, the CDR3 is TGTGCCAGCAGCTTTGGGGGGTCCATGTTGTATGGCTACACCTTC.

The J gene is TRBJ1-2, the V gene TRBV27; 8 positions agree with TRBD1. The CDR3 extends over 15 amino acids. J gave up 3 bases and V 7 bases, and 10 bases lay outside the gene matches. Germline CDR1 is MNHEY and CDR2 is SMNVEV (reference sequence). CDR3 nucleotide sequence: TGTGCCAGCATTGGTATCAGGGGGCAACACTATGGCTACACCTTC. Protein product: CASIGIRGQHYGYTF.

DNA of the CDR3: TGTGCCAGCAGCTTCTGGAAAAGCTCCTACAATGAGCAGTTCTTC. Residues: CASSFWKSSYNEQFF. The chain employs TRBV7-3 and TRBJ2-1; D gene ambiguous. The CDR3 has 15 residues. Germline V lookup: CDR1 SGHTA, CDR2 FQGTGA. The V gene lost 3 bases and the J gene lost 0 bases, with 9 bases spanning the gap.

The chain joins TRBV5-1 to TRBJ2-5, with D possibly being TRBD1 or TRBD2 (5 bases each). This CDR3 has 13 amino acids. V was clipped by 4 bases and J by 2 bases, with 9 bases between them. The V gene's germline CDR1 is SGHRS and CDR2 YFSETQ. CDR3 DNA sequence: TGCGCCAGCAGCACCGGGACGCAAGAGACCCAGTACTTC. As protein: CASSTGTQETQYF. Complete variable domain (other parts from reference TRBV5-1 and TRBJ2-5): KAGVTQTPRYLIKTRGQQVTLSCSPISGHRSVSWYQQTPGQGLQFLFEYFSETQRNKGNFPGRFSGRQFSNSRSEMNVSTLELGDSALYLCASSTGTQETQYFGPGTRLLVL.

The chain joins TRBV5-4 to TRBJ2-3, with D perhaps matching TRBD2 (6 bases). Trimming took off 3 bases at V and 2 bases at J, with 13 bases between the two ends. The CDR3 is 15 residues long. Germline CDR1 SGHNT, CDR2 YYREEE (reference sequence). CDR3 residues: CASSSRDFYTDTQYF. The CDR3 DNA sequence: TGTGCCAGCAGCTCCCGGGACTTTTACACAGATACGCAGTATTTT.

The V call is TRBV7-3, the J call TRBJ1-2; the match to TRBD1 covers 9 bases. The V gene's germline CDR1 is SGHTA and CDR2 FQGTGA. V was clipped by 2 bases and J by 6 bases; unmatched bases: 13. This CDR3 region has 17 residues. The DNA of the CDR3 is TGTGCCAGCAGCTTAGGAATAACGCCGGGACAGGGTGATGGCTACACCTTC. Translating gives CASSLGITPGQGDGYTF.

The chain is built from TRBV7-9 and TRBJ1-5; 7 bases align to TRBD1. V lost 5 bases and J lost 4; bases outside the gene matches: 5. This CDR3 has 14 amino acids. Per the germline V gene, CDR1 is SEHNR and CDR2 is FQNEAQ (reference sequence). The CDR3 reads CASSVGTDNQPQHF. CDR3 nucleotide sequence: TGTGCCAGCAGCGTTGGGACAGATAATCAGCCCCAGCATTTT.

The CDR3 region is CASRRDSGSHGEQYF. CDR3 DNA: TGTGCCAGCAGGCGGGACAGTGGGAGCCATGGCGAGCAGTACTTC. The chain uses TRBV5-6 and TRBJ2-7; the D gene is possibly TRBD1 (7 bases). V gave up 5 bases and J gave up 6 bases, with 21 bases separating them. The CDR3 has 15 amino acids. Germline CDR1 reads SGHDT; CDR2 reads YYEEEE.

This clone occurred a few times. V and J are TRBV15 and TRBJ1-4; D not certain. The CDR3 runs 16 residues. Germline CDR1 is LNHNV and CDR2 is YYDKDF (reference sequence). Trimming pared 3 bases from V and 7 bases from J, leaving 18 bases between. CDR3 DNA sequence: TGTGCCACCAGCAGTCGCCGGACCGCGTCGGTTGAAAAACTGTTTTTT. Protein sequence: CATSSRRTASVEKLFF.

The chain employs TRBV4-2 and TRBJ2-3; D unresolved. Trimming removed 1 base at V and 3 bases at J, with 17 bases between. This CDR3 spans 17 amino acids. Germline-derived CDR1 and CDR2 are LGHNA and YNFKEQ. In DNA form, the CDR3 reads TGTGCCAGCAGCCAAGGTGCGGCCCAGATTCCTACAGATACGCAGTATTTT. Amino acids: CASSQGAAQIPTDTQYF.

The chain uses TRBV7-6 and TRBJ2-3; possibly TRBD2 for D (5 bases). Looked up from germline, CDR1 is SGHVS and CDR2 is FNYEAQ. The CDR3 runs to 16 residues. V shed 5 bases and J shed 2 bases, with 17 bases lying between them. CDR3 bases: TGTGCCAGCAGCCACGACCTCAGGCGGGCCACAGATACGCAGTATTTT. It specifies CASSHDLRRATDTQYF.

The chain employs TRBV2 and TRBJ2-7; unclear D gene. The CDR3 has 11 residues. The ends were cut back, 5 bases at V and 6 bases at J, with 8 bases in the middle. Germline V CDR1 and CDR2: SNHLY, FYNNEI. The CDR3 nucleotides are TGTGCCAGCAGTTACCCGGTCGAGCAGTACTTC. It yields the protein CASSYPVEQYF.